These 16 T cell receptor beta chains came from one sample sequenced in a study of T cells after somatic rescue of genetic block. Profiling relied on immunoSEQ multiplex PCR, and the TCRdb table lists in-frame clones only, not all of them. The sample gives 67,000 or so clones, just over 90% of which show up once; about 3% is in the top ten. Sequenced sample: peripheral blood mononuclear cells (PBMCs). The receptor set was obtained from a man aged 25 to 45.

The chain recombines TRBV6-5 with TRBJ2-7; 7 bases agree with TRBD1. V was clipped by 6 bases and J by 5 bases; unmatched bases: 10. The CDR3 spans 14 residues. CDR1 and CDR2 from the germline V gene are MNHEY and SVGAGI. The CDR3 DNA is TGTGCCAGCAGCCAAACCGACAGGGTCCACGAGCAGTACTTC. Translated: CASSQTDRVHEQYF.

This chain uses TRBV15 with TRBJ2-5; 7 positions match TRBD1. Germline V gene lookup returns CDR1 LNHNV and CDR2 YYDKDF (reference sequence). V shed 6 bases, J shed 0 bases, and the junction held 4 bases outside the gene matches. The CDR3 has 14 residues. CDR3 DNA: TGTGCCACCAGAGCCGGGACAGACCAAGAGACCCAGTACTTC. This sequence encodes CATRAGTDQETQYF. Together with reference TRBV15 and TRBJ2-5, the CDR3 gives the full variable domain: DAMVIQNPRYQVTQFGKPVTLSCSQTLNHNVMYWYQQKSSQAPKLLFHYYDKDFNNEADTPDNFQSRRPNTSFCFLDIRSPGLGDTAMYLCATRAGTDQETQYFGPGTRLLVL.

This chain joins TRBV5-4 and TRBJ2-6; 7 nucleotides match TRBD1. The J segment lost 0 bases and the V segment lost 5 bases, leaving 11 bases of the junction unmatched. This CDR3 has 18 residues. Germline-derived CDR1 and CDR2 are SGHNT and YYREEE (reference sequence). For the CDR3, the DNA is TGTGCCAGCAGTATGAGGACAGGCGCCTCCTCTGGGGCCAACGTCCTGACTTTC. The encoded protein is CASSMRTGASSGANVLTF.

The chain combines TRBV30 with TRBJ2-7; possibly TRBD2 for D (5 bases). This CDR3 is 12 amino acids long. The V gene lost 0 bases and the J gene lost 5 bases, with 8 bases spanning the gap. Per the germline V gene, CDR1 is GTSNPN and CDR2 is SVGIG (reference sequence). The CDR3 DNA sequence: TGTGCCTGGAGTGTAGGAGGCCACGAGCAGTACTTC. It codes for CAWSVGGHEQYF.

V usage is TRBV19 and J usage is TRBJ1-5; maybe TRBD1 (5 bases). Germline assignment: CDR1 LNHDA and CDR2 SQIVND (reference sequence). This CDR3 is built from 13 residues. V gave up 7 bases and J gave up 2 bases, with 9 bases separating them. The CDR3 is CASIRGGNQPQHF. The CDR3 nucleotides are TGTGCCAGTATCCGGGGGGGCAATCAGCCCCAGCATTTT.

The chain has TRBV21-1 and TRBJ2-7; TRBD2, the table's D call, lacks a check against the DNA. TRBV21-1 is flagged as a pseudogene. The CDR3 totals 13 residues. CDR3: CASSKAPFDEQYF. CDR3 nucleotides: TGTGCCAGCAGCAAAGCCCCGTTTGACGAGCAGTACTTC.

CDR3 coding DNA: TGTGCCAGCAGCCCGACACACAACTCTGGAAACACCATATATTTT. Encoded protein: CASSPTHNSGNTIYF. The genes are TRBV11-2 and TRBJ1-3; no clear D. Germline CDR1 SGHAT, CDR2 FQNNGV. The V end was cut by 5 bases, the J end by 0 bases, with 11 bases between. The CDR3 length is 15 residues.

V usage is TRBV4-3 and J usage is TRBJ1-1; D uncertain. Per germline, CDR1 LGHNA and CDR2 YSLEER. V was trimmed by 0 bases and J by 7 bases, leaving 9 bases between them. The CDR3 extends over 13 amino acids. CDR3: CASSQDVRREAFF. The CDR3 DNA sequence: TGCGCCAGCAGCCAAGATGTACGGCGTGAAGCTTTCTTT.

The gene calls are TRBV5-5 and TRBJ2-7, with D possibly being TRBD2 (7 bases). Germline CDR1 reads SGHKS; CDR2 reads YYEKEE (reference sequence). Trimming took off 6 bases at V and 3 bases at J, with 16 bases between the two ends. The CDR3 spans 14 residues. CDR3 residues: CASTPRGGVYEQYF. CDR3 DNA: TGTGCCAGCACCCCCCGAGGGGGGGTCTACGAGCAGTACTTC.

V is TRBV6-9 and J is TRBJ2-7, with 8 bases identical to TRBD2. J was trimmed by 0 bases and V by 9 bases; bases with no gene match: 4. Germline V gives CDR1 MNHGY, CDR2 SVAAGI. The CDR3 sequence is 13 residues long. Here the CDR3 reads CASSGGSSYEQYF. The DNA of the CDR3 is TGTGCCAGTTCGGGGGGGAGCTCCTACGAGCAGTACTTC.

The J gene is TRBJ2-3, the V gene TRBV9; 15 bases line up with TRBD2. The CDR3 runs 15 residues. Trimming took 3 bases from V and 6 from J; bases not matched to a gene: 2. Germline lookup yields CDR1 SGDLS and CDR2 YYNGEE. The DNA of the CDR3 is TGTGCCAGCAGCGCCGGGACTAGCGGGAGGGATACGCAGTATTTT. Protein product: CASSAGTSGRDTQYF. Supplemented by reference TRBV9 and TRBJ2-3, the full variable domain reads DSGVTQTPKHLITATGQRVTLRCSPRSGDLSVYWYQQSLDQGLQFLIQYYNGEERAKGNILERFSAQQFPDLHSELNLSSLELGDSALYFCASSAGTSGRDTQYFGPGTRLTVL.

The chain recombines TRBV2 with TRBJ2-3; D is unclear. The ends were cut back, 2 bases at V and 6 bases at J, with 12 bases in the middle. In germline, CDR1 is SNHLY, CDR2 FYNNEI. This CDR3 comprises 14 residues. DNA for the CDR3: TGTGCCAGCAGTGAAAGGGCTAGTAGGGATACGCAGTATTTT. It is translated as CASSERASRDTQYF.

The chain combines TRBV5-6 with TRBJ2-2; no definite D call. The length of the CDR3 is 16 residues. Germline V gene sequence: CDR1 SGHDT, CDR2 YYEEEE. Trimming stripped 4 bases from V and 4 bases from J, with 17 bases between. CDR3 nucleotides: TGTGCCAGCAGCCCCGTGGGCAGCTTATTCACCGGGGAGCTGTTTTTT. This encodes CASSPVGSLFTGELFF.

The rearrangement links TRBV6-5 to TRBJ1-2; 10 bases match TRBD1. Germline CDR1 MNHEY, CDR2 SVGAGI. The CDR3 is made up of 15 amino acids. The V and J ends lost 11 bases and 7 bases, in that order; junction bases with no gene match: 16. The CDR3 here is CAGRDRGQTGVGYTF. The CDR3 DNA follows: TGTGCCGGCCGGGACAGGGGACAGACCGGGGTTGGCTACACCTTC.

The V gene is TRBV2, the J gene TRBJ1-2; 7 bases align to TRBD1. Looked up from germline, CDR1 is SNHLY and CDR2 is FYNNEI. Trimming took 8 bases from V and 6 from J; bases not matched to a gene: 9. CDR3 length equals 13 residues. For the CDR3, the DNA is TGTGCCAGCGGGACAGCGGACTGGGATGGCTACACCTTC. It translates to CASGTADWDGYTF. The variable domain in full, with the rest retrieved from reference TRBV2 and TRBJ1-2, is EPEVTQTPSHQVTQMGQEVILRCVPISNHLYFYWYRQILGQKVEFLVSFYNNEISEKSEIFDDQFSVERPDGSNFTLKIRSTKLEDSAMYFCASGTADWDGYTFGSGTRLTVV.

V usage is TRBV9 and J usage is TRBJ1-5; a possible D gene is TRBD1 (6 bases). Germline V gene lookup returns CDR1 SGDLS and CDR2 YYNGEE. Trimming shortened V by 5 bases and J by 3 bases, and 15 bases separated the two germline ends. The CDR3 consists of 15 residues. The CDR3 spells CASSPNRDNNQPQHF. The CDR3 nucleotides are TGTGCCAGCAGTCCTAACAGGGACAACAATCAGCCCCAGCATTTT. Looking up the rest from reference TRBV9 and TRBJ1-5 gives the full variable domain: DSGVTQTPKHLITATGQRVTLRCSPRSGDLSVYWYQQSLDQGLQFLIQYYNGEERAKGNILERFSAQQFPDLHSELNLSSLELGDSALYFCASSPNRDNNQPQHFGDGTRLSIL.